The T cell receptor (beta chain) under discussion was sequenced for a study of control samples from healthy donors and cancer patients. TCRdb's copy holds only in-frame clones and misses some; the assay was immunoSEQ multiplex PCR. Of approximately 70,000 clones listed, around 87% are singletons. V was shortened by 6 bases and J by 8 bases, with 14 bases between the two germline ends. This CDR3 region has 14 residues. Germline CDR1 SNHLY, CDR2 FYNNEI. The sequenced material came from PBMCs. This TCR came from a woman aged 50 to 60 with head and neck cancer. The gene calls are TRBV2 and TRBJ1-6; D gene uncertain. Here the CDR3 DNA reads TGTGCCAGCAGGAAGCACACAGATCATTCACCCCTCCACTTT. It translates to CASRKHTDHSPLHF.